The clone carrying this T cell receptor beta chain was found many times. Its antigen is not identified. The junction departs from germline at one end; a sequencing error may be responsible. These data come from a study of T cells after yellow fever vaccination. CDR3 size: 13 residues. CDR1 is SNHLY and CDR2 is FYNNEI in the germline V gene. General study findings and limits: After the booster, nearly 98% of CD4 and about 90% of CD8 primary-response clones were re-detected. The secondary response peaked faster, at day 5 versus 15, but was weaker. Bulk-population clonotypes that are abundant could appear as contaminants in FACS-sorted repertoires.

TCRdb reanalysed the 5' RACE reads using MiXCR and keeps one entry per CDR3 protein. The sample gives some 120,000 distinct CDR3 sequences, 6% to 8% of which show up once; 2.5% is in the top ten. Sequencing used CD4+ T cells sorted from PBMCs, obtained more than 8 days after the first yellow fever vaccination. This receptor was obtained from a man aged 18 to 35 who received the YFV17D yellow fever vaccine. This chain links TRBV2 with TRBJ1-5; D ambiguous. The CDR3 is CASSESGHHPQHF. The DNA for the CDR3 is TGTGCCAGCAGTGAAAGTGGCCATCATCCCCAGCATTTT.